The present T cell receptor (beta chain) was sequenced within a study of T cells expressing NK-cell markers. On the study more broadly: One of eight sequenced donors was HCMV-seronegative; the other seven were seropositive. Findings of the study overall: Dominant NKG2C+ clonotypes were found to form roughly 1.0-7.0% of CD8+ T cells in 5 or 6 donors. Researchers report these clonotypes also headed the CD3+CD56-NKG2C+ fraction in a few donors.

Germline V gene sequence: CDR1 SEHNR, CDR2 FQNEAQ (reference sequence). The CDR3 is made up of 14 amino acids. What made the TCR beta cDNA was 5'RACE template switching with UMIs. TCRdb re-called the 5' RACE reads, yielding one record per CDR3 amino acid sequence without DNA. The repertoire table contains 150,000 to 200,000 distinct CDR3 sequences. Worth noting for this clonotype: Its antigen is as yet unknown.

The V call is TRBV7-9, the J call TRBJ1-1. The sample taken for sequencing was blood T cells: a sorted CD56 or NKG2C T cell subset, CD4+ or CD8+ T cells, or bulk PBMC T cells (not recorded which). The sequence was collected from a woman aged 18-70 years in good health. CDR3 in amino acids: CASSLEAGKSEAFF.